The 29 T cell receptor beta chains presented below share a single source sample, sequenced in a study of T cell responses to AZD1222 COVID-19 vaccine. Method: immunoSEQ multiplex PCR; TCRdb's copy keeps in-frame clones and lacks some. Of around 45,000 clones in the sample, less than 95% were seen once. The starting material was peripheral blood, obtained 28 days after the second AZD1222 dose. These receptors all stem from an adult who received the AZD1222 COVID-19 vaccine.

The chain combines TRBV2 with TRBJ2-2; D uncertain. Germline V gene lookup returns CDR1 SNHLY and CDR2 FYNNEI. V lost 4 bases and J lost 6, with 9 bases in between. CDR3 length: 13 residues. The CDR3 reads CASSATAAGELFF. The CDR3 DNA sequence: TGTGCCAGCAGTGCAACAGCCGCCGGGGAGCTGTTTTTT.

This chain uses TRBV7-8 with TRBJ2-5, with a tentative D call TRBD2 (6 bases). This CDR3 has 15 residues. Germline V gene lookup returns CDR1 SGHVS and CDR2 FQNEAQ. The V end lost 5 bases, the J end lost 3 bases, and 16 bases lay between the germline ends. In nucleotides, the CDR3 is TGTGCCAGCAGCACCCGGGGACTTAAAAAAGAGACCCAGTACTTC. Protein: CASSTRGLKKETQYF.

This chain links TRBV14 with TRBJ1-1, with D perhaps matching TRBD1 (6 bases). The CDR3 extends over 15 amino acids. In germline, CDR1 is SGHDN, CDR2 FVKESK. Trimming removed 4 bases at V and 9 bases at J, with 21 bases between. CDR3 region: CASSRSAFAGTKAFF. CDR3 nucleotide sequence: TGTGCCAGCAGCCGTTCTGCTTTTGCCGGGACAAAAGCTTTCTTT.

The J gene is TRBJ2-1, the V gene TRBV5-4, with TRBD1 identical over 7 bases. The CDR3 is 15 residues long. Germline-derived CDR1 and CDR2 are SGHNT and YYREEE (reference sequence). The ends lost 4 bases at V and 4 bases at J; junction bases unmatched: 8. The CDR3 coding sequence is TGTGCCAGCAGCCTGGGTCAGGGGGTATACAATGAGCAGTTCTTC. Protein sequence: CASSLGQGVYNEQFF.

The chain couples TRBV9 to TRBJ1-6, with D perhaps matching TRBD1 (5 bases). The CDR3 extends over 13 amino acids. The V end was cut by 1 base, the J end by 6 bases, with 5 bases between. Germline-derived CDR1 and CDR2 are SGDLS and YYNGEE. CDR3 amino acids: CASSVQGNSPLHF. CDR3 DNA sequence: TGTGCCAGCAGCGTACAGGGTAATTCACCCCTCCACTTT.

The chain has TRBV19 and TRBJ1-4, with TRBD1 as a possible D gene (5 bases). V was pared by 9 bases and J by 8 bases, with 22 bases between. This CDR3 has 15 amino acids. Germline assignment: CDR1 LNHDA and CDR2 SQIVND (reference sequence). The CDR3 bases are TGTGCCAGCCAAAGGGACGGCCTAAATGGGGAAAAACTGTTTTTT. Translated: CASQRDGLNGEKLFF.

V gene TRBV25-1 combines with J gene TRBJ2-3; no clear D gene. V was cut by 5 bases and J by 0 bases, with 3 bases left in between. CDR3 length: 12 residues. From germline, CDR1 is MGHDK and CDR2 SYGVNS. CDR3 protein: CASSLSTDTQYF. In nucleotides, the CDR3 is TGTGCCAGCAGTCTTAGCACAGATACGCAGTATTTT.

The CDR3 DNA reads TGTGCCAGCAGCTTAACAACTCTGAACACTGAAGCTTTCTTT. Translated, it gives CASSLTTLNTEAFF. The chain recombines TRBV7-2 with TRBJ1-1; D not resolved. The germline gives CDR1 SGHTA, CDR2 FQGNSA. Trimming removed 2 bases from V and 0 bases from J, with 7 bases in between. The CDR3 runs 14 residues.

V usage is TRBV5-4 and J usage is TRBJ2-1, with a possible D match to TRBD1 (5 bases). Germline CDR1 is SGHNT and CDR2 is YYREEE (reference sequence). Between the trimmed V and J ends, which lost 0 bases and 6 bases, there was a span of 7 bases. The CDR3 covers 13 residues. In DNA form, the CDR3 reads TGTGCCAGCAGCTTGGCCCAGGGCAATGAGCAGTTCTTC. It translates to CASSLAQGNEQFF.

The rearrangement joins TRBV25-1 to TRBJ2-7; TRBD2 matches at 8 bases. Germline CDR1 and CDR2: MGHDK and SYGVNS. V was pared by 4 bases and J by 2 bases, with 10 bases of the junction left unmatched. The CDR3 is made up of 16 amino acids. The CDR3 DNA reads TGTGCCAGCAGTGGCAATGGCGGGCGGGGGGCCTACGAGCAGTACTTC. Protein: CASSGNGGRGAYEQYF.

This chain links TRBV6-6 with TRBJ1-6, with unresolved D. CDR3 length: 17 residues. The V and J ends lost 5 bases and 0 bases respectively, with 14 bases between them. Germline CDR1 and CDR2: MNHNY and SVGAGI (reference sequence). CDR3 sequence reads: CASSLPGGSSYNSPLHF. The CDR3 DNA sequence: TGTGCCAGCAGTCTCCCGGGAGGGAGCTCCTATAATTCACCCCTCCACTTT.

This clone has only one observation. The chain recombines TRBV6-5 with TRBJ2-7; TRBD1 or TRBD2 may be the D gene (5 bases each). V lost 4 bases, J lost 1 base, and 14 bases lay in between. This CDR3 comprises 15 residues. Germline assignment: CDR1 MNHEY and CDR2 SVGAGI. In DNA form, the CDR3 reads TGTGCCAGCAGTTTACCCGGGACGGCATCCTACGAGCAGTACTTC. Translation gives CASSLPGTASYEQYF.

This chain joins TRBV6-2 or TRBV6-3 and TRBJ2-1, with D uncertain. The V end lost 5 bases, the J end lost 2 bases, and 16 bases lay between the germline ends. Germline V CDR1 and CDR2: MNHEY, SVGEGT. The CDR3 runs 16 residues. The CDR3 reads CASSTKGLMAYNEQFF. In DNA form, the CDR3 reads TGTGCCAGCAGTACCAAAGGCCTAATGGCCTACAATGAGCAGTTCTTC.

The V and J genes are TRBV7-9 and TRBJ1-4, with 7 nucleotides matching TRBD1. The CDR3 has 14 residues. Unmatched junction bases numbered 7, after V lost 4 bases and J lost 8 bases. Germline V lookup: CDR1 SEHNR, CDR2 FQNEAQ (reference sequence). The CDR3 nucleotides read TGTGCCAGCAGCTCCCGACAGGGACACGAAAAACTGTTTTTT. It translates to CASSSRQGHEKLFF.

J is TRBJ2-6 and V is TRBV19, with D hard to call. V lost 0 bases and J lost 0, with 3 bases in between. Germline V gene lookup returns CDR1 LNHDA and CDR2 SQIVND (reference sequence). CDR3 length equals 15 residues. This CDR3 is CASSIDNSGANVLTF. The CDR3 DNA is TGTGCCAGTAGTATAGATAACTCTGGGGCCAACGTCCTGACTTTC.

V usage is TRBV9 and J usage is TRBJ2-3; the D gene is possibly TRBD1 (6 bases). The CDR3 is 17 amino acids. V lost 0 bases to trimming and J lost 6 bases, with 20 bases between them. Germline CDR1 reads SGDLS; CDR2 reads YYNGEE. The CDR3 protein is CASSVDWKVGAGDTQYF. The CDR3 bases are TGTGCCAGCAGCGTAGATTGGAAGGTGGGGGCAGGGGATACGCAGTATTTT.

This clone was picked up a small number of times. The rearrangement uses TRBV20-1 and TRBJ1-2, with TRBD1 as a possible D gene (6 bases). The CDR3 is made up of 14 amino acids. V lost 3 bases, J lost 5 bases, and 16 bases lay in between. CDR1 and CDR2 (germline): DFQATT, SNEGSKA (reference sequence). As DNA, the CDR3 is TGCAGTGCTAGTTTGCAGGGGCGAAGATATGGCTACACCTTC. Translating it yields CSASLQGRRYGYTF.

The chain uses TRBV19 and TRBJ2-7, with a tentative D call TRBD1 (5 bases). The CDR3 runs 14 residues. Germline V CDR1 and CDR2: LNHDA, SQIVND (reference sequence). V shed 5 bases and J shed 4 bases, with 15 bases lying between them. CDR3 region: CASSLGHRSYEQYF. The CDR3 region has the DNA TGTGCCAGTAGTTTGGGGCACAGAAGTTACGAGCAGTACTTC.

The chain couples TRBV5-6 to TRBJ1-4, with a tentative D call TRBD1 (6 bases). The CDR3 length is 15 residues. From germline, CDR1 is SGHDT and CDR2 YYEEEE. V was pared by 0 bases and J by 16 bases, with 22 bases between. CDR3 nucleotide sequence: TGTGCCAGCAGCTTGGTGGGGGCCCTAATGAAAAACTCGTTTTTT. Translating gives CASSLVGALMKNSFF.

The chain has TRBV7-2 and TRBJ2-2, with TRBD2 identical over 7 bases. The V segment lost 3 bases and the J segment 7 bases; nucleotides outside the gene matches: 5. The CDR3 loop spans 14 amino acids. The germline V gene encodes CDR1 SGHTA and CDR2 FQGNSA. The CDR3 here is CASSLVREGGELFF. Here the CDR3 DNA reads TGTGCCAGCAGCTTGGTCAGGGAGGGCGGGGAGCTGTTTTTT. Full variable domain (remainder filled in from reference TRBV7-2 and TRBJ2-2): GAGVSQSPSNKVTEKGKDVELRCDPISGHTALYWYRQSLGQGLEFLIYFQGNSAPDKSGLPSDRFSAERTGGSVSTLTIQRTQQEDSAVYLCASSLVREGGELFFGEGSRLTVL.

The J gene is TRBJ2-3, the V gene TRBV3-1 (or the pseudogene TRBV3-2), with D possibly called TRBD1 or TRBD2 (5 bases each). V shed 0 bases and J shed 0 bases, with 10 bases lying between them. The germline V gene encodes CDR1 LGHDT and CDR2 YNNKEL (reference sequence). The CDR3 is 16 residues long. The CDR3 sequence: CASSQDQGPSTDTQYF. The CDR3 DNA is TGTGCCAGCAGCCAAGATCAGGGACCAAGCACAGATACGCAGTATTTT.

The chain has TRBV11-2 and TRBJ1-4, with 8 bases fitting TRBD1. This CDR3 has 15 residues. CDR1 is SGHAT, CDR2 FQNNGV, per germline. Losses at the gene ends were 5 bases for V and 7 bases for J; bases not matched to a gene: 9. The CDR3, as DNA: TGTGCCAGCAGCACCCGGGACAGGAGCTCTGAAAAACTGTTTTTT. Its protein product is CASSTRDRSSEKLFF.

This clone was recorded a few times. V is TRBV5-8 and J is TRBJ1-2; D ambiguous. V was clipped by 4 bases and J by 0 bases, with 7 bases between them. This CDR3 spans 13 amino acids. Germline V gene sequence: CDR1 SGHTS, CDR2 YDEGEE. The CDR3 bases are TGTGCCAGCAGCACCCCCCCTAACTATGGCTACACCTTC. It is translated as CASSTPPNYGYTF.

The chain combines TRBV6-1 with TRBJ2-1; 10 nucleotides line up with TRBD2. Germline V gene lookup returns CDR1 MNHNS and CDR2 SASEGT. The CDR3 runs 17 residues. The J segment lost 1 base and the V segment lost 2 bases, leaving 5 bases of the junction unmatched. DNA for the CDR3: TGTGCCAGCAGTGAAATGGCTAGCGGGGGATCCTACAATGAGCAGTTCTTC. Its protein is CASSEMASGGSYNEQFF.

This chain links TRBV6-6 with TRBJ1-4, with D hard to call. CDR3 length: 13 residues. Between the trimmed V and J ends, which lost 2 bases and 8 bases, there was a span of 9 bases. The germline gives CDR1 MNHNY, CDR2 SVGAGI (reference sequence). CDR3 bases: TGTGCCAGCAGTTACGGGCTGGTAGAAAAACTGTTTTTT. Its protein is CASSYGLVEKLFF.

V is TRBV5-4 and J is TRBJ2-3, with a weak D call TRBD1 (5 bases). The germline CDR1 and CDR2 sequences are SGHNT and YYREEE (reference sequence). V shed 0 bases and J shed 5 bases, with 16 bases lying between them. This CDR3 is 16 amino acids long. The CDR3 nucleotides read TGTGCCAGCAGCTTGGTCAGGGCAATAGAAGGAGATACGCAGTATTTT. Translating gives CASSLVRAIEGDTQYF.

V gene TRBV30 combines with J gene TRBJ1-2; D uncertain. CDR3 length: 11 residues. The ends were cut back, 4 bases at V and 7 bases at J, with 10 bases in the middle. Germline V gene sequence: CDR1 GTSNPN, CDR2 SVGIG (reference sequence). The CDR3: CAWKREGGYTF. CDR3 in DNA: TGTGCCTGGAAGAGGGAGGGTGGCTACACCTTC. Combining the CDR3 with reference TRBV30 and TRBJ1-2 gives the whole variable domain SQTIHQWPATLVQPVGSPLSLECTVEGTSNPNLYWYRQAAGRGLQLLFYSVGIGQISSEVPQNLSASRPQDRQFILSSKKLLLSDSGFYLCAWKREGGYTFGSGTRLTVV.

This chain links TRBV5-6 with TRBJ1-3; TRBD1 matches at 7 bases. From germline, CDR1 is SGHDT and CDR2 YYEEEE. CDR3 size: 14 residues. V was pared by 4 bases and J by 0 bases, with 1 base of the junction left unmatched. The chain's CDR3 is CASSRDSSGNTIYF. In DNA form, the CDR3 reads TGTGCCAGCAGCAGGGACAGCTCTGGAAACACCATATATTTT.

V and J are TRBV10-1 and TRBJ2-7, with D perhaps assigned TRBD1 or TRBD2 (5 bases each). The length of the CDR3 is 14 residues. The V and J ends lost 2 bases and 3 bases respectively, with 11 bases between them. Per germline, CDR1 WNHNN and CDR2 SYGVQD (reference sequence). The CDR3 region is CASSEGGRDYEQYF. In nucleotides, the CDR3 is TGCGCCAGCAGTGAGGGGGGACGGGACTACGAGCAGTACTTC.